This T cell receptor beta chain derives from a study of a mutant IDH1 vaccine in newly diagnosed glioma. Trimming left V 3 bases short and J 0 bases short, with 15 bases between. This CDR3 region has 16 residues. Germline-derived CDR1 and CDR2 are SGDLS and YYNGEE. A note on this clone: Its antigen remains unknown.

Time point denoted: week 35, safety follow-up. The content of each vaccine dose was 300 ug of mutant IDH1 20-mer peptide, and topical imiquimod accompanied it. Only in-frame clones appear in the TCRdb table, and some are missing; sequencing was by immunoSEQ multiplex PCR. The top ten hold over 3.5% of the sample, which has tens of thousands of clones, 60% to 75% seen once. The source material was PBMCs, sampled from a glioma patient whose treatment included an IDH1 peptide vaccine. The sequence was collected from a man aged 45 to 65 with glioma. The genes are TRBV9 and TRBJ2-5; a possible D gene is TRBD1 (5 bases). The CDR3 DNA is TGTGCCAGCAGCGCCCCTAGGGGATTTAACCAAGAGACCCAGTACTTC. Translating it yields CASSAPRGFNQETQYF.